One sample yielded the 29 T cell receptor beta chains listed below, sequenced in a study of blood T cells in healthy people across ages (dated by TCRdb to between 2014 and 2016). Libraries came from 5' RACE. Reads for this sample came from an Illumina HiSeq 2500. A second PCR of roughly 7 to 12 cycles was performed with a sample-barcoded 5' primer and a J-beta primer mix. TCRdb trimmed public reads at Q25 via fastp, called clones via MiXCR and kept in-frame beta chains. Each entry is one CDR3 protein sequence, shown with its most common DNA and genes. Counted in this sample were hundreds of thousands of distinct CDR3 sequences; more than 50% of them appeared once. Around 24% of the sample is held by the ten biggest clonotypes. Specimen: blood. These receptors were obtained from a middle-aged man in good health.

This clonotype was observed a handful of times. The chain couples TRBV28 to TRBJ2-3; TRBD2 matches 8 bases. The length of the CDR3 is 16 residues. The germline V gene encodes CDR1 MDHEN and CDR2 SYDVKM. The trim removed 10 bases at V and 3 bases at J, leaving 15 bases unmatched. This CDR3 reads CATNGVMAGGTDTQYF. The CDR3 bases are TGTGCCACCAATGGGGTGATGGCGGGAGGAACAGATACGCAGTATTTT.

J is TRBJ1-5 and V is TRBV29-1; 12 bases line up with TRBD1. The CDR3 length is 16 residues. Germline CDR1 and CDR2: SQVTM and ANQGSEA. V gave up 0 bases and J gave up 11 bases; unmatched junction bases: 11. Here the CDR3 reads CSVEEDPGQGASAQHF. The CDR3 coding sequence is TGCAGCGTTGAAGAAGATCCGGGACAGGGGGCATCGGCCCAGCATTTT.

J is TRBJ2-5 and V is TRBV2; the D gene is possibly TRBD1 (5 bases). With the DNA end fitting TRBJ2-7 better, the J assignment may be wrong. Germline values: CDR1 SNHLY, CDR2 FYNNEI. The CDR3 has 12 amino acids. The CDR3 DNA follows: TGTGCCAGCAAGGGGCTTCTAAACGAGCAGTACTTC. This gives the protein CASKGLLNEQYF.

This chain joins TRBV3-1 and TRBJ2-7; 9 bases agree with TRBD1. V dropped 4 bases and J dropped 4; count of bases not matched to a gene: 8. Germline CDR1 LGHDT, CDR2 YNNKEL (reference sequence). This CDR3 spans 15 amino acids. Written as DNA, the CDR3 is TGTGCCAGCAGCCGGCGCTCGGGACAGGGTTACGAGCAGTACTTC. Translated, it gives CASSRRSGQGYEQYF.

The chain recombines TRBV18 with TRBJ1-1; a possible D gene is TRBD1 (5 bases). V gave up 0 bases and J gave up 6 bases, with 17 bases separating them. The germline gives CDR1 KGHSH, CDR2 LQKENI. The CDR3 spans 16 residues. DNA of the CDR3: TGTGCCAGCTCACCACCGGGTGGGCAAACACAGGCTGAAGCTTTCTTT. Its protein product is CASSPPGGQTQAEAFF.

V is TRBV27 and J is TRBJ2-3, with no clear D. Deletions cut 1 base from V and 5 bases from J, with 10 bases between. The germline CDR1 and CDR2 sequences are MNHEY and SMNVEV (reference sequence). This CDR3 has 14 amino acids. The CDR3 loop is CASSLFRREDTQYF. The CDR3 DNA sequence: TGTGCCAGCAGTTTATTCAGAAGGGAAGATACGCAGTATTTT.

The DNA for the CDR3 is TGTGCCAGCAGCACATGCGACCGGAGCACTGAAGCTTTCTTT. The encoded protein is CASSTCDRSTEAFF. This chain uses TRBV11-3 with TRBJ1-1; D unclear. The CDR3 loop spans 14 amino acids. Trimming shortened V by 5 bases and J by 4 bases, and 14 bases separated the two germline ends. Per the germline V gene, CDR1 is SGHNT and CDR2 is YENEEA. The variable domain in full, with the rest retrieved from reference TRBV11-3 and TRBJ1-1, is EAGVVQSPRYKIIEKKQPVAFWCNPISGHNTLYWYLQNLGQGPELLIRYENEEAVDDSQLPKDRFSAERLKGVDSTLKIQPAELGDSAVYLCASSTCDRSTEAFFGQGTRLTVV.

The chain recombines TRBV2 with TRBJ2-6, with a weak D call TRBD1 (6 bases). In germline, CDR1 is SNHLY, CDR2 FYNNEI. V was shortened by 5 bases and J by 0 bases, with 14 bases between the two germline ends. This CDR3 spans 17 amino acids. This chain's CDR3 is CASSPPGGHSGANVLTF. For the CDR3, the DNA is TGTGCCAGCAGTCCCCCTGGGGGCCACTCTGGGGCCAACGTCCTGACTTTC.

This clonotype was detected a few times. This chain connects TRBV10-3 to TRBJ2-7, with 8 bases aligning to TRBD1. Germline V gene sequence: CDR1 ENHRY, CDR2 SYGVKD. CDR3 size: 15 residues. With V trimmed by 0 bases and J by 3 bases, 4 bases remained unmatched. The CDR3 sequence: CAISESTGVNYEQYF. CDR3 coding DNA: TGTGCCATCAGTGAGTCGACAGGGGTCAACTACGAGCAGTACTTC.

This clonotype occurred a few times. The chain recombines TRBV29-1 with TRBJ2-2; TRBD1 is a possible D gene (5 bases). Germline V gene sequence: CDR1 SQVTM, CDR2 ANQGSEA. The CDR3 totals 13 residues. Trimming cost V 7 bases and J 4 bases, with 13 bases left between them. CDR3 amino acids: CSATLGPTGELFF. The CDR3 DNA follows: TGCAGCGCTACCTTGGGGCCCACCGGGGAGCTGTTTTTT.

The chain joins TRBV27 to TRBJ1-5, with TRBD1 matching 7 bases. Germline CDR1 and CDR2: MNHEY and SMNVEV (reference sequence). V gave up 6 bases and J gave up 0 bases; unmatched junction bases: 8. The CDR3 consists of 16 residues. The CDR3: CASRQDRINSNQPQHF. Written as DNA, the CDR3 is TGTGCCAGCAGACAGGACAGGATTAATAGCAATCAGCCCCAGCATTTT.

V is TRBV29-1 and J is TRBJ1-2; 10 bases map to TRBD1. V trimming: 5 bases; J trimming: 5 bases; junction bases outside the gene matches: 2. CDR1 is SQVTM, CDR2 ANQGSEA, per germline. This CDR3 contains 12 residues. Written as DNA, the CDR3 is TGCAGCGTTCGGACAGGGGGATATGGCTACACCTTC. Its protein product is CSVRTGGYGYTF.

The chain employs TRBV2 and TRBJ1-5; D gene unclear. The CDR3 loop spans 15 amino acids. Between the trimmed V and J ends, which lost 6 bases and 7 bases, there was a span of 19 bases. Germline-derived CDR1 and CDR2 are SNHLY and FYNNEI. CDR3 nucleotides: TGTGCCAGCAGGGTCGGCAGTGGAGAATCCCAGCCCCAGCATTTT. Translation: CASRVGSGESQPQHF.

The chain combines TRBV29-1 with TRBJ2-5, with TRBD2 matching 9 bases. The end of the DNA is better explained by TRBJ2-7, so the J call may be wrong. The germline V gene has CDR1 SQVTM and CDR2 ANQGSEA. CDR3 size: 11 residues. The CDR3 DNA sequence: TGCAGCGTTGGACTAGCGGACGAGCAGTACTTC. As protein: CSVGLADEQYF.

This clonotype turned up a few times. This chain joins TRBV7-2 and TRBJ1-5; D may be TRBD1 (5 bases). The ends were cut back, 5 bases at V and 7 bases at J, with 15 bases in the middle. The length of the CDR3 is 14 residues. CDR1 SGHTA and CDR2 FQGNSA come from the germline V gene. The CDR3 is CASSQRSGDQPQHF. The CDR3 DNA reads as TGTGCCAGCAGCCAACGGTCCGGGGACCAGCCCCAGCATTTT.

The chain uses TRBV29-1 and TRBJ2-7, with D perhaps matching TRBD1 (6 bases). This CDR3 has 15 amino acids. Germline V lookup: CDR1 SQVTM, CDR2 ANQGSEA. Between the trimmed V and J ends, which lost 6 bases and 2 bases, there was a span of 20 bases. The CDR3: CSVTIWGQSAYEQYF. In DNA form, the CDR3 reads TGCAGCGTCACCATTTGGGGGCAGTCCGCCTACGAGCAGTACTTC.

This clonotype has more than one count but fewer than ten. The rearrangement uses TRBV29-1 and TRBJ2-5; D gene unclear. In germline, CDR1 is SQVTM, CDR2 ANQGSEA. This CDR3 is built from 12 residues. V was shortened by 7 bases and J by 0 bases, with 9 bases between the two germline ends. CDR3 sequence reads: CSAKTDQETQYF. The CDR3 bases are TGCAGCGCCAAGACGGACCAAGAGACCCAGTACTTC.

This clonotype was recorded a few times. This CDR3 reads CASSLGASGGNTDTQYF. The CDR3 region has the DNA TGCGCCAGCAGCTTGGGGGCTAGCGGGGGCAACACAGATACGCAGTATTTT. This chain joins TRBV5-1 and TRBJ2-3; 10 bases agree with TRBD2. The CDR3 runs 17 residues. From germline, CDR1 is SGHRS and CDR2 YFSETQ. J was trimmed by 2 bases and V by 0 bases; bases with no gene match: 6. The entire variable domain, with the rest obtained from reference TRBV5-1 and TRBJ2-3, is as follows: KAGVTQTPRYLIKTRGQQVTLSCSPISGHRSVSWYQQTPGQGLQFLFEYFSETQRNKGNFPGRFSGRQFSNSRSEMNVSTLELGDSALYLCASSLGASGGNTDTQYFGPGTRLTVL.

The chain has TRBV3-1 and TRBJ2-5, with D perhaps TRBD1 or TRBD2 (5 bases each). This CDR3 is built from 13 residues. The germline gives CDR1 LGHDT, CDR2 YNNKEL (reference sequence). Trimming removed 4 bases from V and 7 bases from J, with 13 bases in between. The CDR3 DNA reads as TGTGCCAGCAGCCTCAGAGGGGCCGGGACCCAGTACTTC. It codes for CASSLRGAGTQYF.

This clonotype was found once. This CDR3 is CASSWGGDSLRSPLHF. CDR3 coding DNA: TGTGCCAGCAGCTGGGGCGGGGACAGTCTCCGTTCACCCCTCCACTTT. The chain employs TRBV9 and TRBJ1-6, with 7 bases fitting TRBD1. The CDR3 has 16 residues. V was clipped by 4 bases and J by 9 bases; unmatched bases: 13. The germline gives CDR1 SGDLS, CDR2 YYNGEE.

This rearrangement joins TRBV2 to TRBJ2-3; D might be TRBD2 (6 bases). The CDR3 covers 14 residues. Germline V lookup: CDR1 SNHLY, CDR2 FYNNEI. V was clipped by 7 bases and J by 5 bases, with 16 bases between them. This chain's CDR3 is CASIPLASKDTQYF. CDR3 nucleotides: TGTGCCAGCATCCCACTAGCTTCGAAAGATACGCAGTATTTT.

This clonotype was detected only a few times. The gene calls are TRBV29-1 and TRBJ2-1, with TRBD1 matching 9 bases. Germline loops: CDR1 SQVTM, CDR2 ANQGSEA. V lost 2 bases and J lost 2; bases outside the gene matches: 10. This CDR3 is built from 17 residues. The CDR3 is CSVEIGTGKWAYNEQFF. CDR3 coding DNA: TGCAGCGTTGAAATCGGGACAGGGAAATGGGCCTACAATGAGCAGTTCTTC.

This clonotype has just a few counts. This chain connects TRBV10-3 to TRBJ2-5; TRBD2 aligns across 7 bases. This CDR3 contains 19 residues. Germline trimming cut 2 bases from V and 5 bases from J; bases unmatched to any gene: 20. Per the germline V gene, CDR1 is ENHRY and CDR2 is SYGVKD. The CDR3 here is CAISEIGGRREEFRETQYF. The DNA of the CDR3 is TGTGCCATCAGTGAGATTGGGGGACGACGGGAGGAGTTTCGGGAGACCCAGTACTTC.

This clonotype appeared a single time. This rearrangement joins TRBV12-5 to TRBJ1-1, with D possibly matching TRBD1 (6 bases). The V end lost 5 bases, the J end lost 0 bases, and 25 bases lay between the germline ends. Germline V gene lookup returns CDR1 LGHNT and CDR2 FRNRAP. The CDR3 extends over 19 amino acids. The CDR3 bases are TGTGCTAGTGGTACCCACCGGGACACCCGTTCCCGTTTGAACACTGAAGCTTTCTTT. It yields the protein CASGTHRDTRSRLNTEAFF.

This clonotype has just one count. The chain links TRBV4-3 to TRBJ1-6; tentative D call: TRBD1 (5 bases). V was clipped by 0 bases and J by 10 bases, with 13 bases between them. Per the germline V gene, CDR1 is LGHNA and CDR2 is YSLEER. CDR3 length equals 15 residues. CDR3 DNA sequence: TGCGCCAGCAGCCAAGATGGGGACTCCGGATCACCCCTCCACTTT. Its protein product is CASSQDGDSGSPLHF.

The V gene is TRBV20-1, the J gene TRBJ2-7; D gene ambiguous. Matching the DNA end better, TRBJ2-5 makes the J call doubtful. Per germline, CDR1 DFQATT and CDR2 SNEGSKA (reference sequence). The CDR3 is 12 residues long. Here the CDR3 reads CSASFGRATQYF. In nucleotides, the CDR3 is TGCAGTGCTAGTTTCGGACGAGCGACCCAGTACTTC.

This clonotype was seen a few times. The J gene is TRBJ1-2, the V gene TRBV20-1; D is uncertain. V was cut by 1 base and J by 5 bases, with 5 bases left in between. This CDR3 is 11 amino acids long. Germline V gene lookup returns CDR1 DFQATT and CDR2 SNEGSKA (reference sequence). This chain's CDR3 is CSARVIYGYTF. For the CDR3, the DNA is TGCAGTGCTAGAGTCATTTATGGCTACACCTTC.

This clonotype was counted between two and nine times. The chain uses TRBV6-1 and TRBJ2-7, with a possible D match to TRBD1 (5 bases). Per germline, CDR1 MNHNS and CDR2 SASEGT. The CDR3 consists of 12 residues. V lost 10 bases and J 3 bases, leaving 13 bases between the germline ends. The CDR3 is CATRVKFYEQYF. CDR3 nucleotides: TGTGCCACCAGGGTTAAGTTCTACGAGCAGTACTTC.

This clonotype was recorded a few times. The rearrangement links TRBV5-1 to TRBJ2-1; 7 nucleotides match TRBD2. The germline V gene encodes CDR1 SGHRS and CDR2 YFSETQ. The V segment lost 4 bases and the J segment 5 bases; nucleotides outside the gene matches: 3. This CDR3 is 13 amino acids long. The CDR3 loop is CASSGLVNNEQFF. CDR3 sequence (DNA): TGCGCCAGCAGCGGACTAGTCAACAATGAGCAGTTCTTC.